This TCR beta chain derives from a study of T cells after yellow fever vaccination. TCRdb re-called the 5' RACE reads with MiXCR, one entry per CDR3 protein. Counted here are over 300,000 distinct CDR3 sequences, roughly 6.8% occurring once; the ten biggest clones make up 18%. The CDR3 contains 14 residues. V lost 3 bases to trimming and J lost 3 bases, with 11 bases between them. Germline CDR1 reads DFQATT; CDR2 reads SNEGSKA (reference sequence). Study-wide results and caveats: The bulk population could contribute abundant contaminating clonotypes to FACS-sorted repertoires. Only a small proportion of the clonotypes turned up in both the CD4 and the CD8 compartments, likely arising from convergent recombination. Peaking on day 5 versus 15, the secondary response was faster but weaker.

This clonotype was counted a few times. Its antigen is still unknown. The starting material was PBMCs, obtained 45 days after the first yellow fever vaccination. The source of this sequence is a man aged 18 to 30 who received the YFV17D yellow fever vaccine. The chain has TRBV20-1 and TRBJ1-4; D is possibly TRBD1 (5 bases). The CDR3 bases are TGCAGTGCTAGCAGGGAAAGGGCTAATGAAAAACTGTTTTTT. This translates into CSASRERANEKLFF.